Listed here are 12 T cell receptor beta chains from one sample, sequenced in a study of blood T cell repertoires in COVID-19. Profiled with immunoSEQ multiplex PCR; TCRdb holds only in-frame clones, not every one. This table holds roughly 57,000 clones, 65% to 85% found once. Sequenced: peripheral blood. Receptors originate from a man aged 60 to 75 with acute or convalescent COVID-19.

V gene TRBV14 combines with J gene TRBJ1-5; possible D gene TRBD1, 5 bases. The V end was cut by 1 base, the J end by 7 bases, with 11 bases between. The CDR3 is 14 amino acids. The germline V gene has CDR1 SGHDN and CDR2 FVKESK. The CDR3 sequence: CASSQGRAGQPQHF. The CDR3 region has the DNA TGTGCCAGCAGCCAAGGCAGGGCAGGCCAGCCCCAGCATTTT.

V gene TRBV5-1 combines with J gene TRBJ1-2; no reliable D call. The CDR3 runs 12 residues. V was shortened by 0 bases and J by 6 bases, with 6 bases between the two germline ends. Germline V gene data show CDR1 as SGHRS and CDR2 as YFSETQ. The DNA for the CDR3 is TGCGCCAGCAGCTTGGATGCAGATGGCTACACCTTC. This codes for CASSLDADGYTF. The variable domain in full, completed from reference TRBV5-1 and TRBJ1-2, reads KAGVTQTPRYLIKTRGQQVTLSCSPISGHRSVSWYQQTPGQGLQFLFEYFSETQRNKGNFPGRFSGRQFSNSRSEMNVSTLELGDSALYLCASSLDADGYTFGSGTRLTVV.

This clone is medium-sized by share. The V gene is TRBV28, the J gene TRBJ1-2, with TRBD1 matching over 8 bases. Germline CDR1 MDHEN, CDR2 SYDVKM. J gave up 4 bases and V 3 bases, and 4 bases lay outside the gene matches. The CDR3 is made up of 14 amino acids. CDR3 sequence (DNA): TGTGCCAGCAGTTTCGGGACAGGTCCCTATGGCTACACCTTC. Amino acid sequence: CASSFGTGPYGYTF.

V usage is TRBV9 and J usage is TRBJ2-7; 9 nucleotides line up with TRBD2. Trimming removed 4 bases from V and 2 bases from J; junction bases left unmatched: 4. The CDR3 length is 14 residues. Germline lookup yields CDR1 SGDLS and CDR2 YYNGEE. DNA of the CDR3: TGTGCCAGCAGCCCGAGCGGGGGGACCTACGAGCAGTACTTC. Protein product: CASSPSGGTYEQYF.

This chain joins TRBV9 and TRBJ2-1; 7 nucleotides agree with TRBD2. CDR3 length: 15 residues. The ends lost 3 bases at V and 2 bases at J; junction bases unmatched: 5. The germline gives CDR1 SGDLS, CDR2 YYNGEE. CDR3 in amino acids: CASSESGNTYNEQFF. DNA for the CDR3: TGTGCCAGCAGCGAGAGCGGGAACACCTACAATGAGCAGTTCTTC.

The gene calls are TRBV5-4 and TRBJ2-5; D may be TRBD2 (7 bases). The CDR3 totals 12 residues. Germline values: CDR1 SGHNT, CDR2 YYREEE (reference sequence). The V gene lost 7 bases and the J gene lost 4 bases, with 11 bases spanning the gap. CDR3 amino acids: CASGGARETQYF. The CDR3 region has the DNA TGTGCCAGCGGGGGGGCTCGAGAGACCCAGTACTTC.

The J gene is TRBJ2-1, the V gene TRBV7-2; the D gene is possibly TRBD2 (6 bases). This CDR3 region has 16 residues. V was cut by 1 base and J by 3 bases, with 13 bases left in between. Germline CDR1 and CDR2: SGHTA and FQGNSA. CDR3 bases: TGTGCCAGCAGCTTAGATGGGACGGGGGTCTACAATGAGCAGTTCTTC. It yields the protein CASSLDGTGVYNEQFF.

The chain recombines TRBV11-3 with TRBJ2-1; TRBD1 aligns across 7 bases. CDR1 SGHNT and CDR2 YENEEA come from the germline V gene. J gave up 0 bases and V 3 bases, and 2 bases lay outside the gene matches. The CDR3 spans 15 residues. CDR3 in DNA: TGTGCCAGCAGCTTCGGGGACAGCTCCTACAATGAGCAGTTCTTC. Protein: CASSFGDSSYNEQFF.

This clone was seen a few times. The chain links TRBV11-2 to TRBJ2-7, with 8 bases aligning to TRBD1. This CDR3 is built from 15 residues. The V and J ends lost 1 base and 0 bases, in that order; junction bases with no gene match: 2. Germline V lookup: CDR1 SGHAT, CDR2 FQNNGV. CDR3 region: CASSLGGTGSYEQYF. The CDR3 region has the DNA TGTGCCAGCAGCTTAGGCGGGACAGGCTCCTACGAGCAGTACTTC.

This clone showed up just a few times. This rearrangement joins TRBV10-3 to TRBJ1-2; the match to TRBD1 covers 9 bases. This CDR3 contains 16 residues. The germline gives CDR1 ENHRY, CDR2 SYGVKD. Trimming at V came to 7 bases and at J to 2 bases, leaving 11 bases not matched to a gene. This CDR3 reads CAITTPGDRVNYGYTF. Written as DNA, the CDR3 is TGTGCCATCACCACTCCCGGGGACAGGGTAAACTATGGCTACACCTTC.

The gene calls are TRBV5-1 and TRBJ2-1; 10 positions agree with TRBD2. The V and J ends lost 3 bases and 4 bases, in that order; junction bases with no gene match: 4. Germline values: CDR1 SGHRS, CDR2 YFSETQ. The CDR3 has 15 amino acids. The CDR3 spells CASSSGTSAYNEQFF. CDR3 in DNA: TGCGCCAGCAGCTCCGGGACTAGCGCATACAATGAGCAGTTCTTC. Based on the CDR3 plus reference TRBV5-1 and TRBJ2-1, the full variable domain is KAGVTQTPRYLIKTRGQQVTLSCSPISGHRSVSWYQQTPGQGLQFLFEYFSETQRNKGNFPGRFSGRQFSNSRSEMNVSTLELGDSALYLCASSSGTSAYNEQFFGPGTRLTVL.

V and J are TRBV6-5 and TRBJ1-1; 8 bases are shared with TRBD1. Germline-derived CDR1 and CDR2 are MNHEY and SVGAGI. This CDR3 is 14 amino acids long. J gave up 1 base and V 5 bases, and 3 bases lay outside the gene matches. The CDR3 region has the DNA TGTGCCAGCAGTAGAGACAGGGGGAACACTGAAGCTTTCTTT. This sequence encodes CASSRDRGNTEAFF.